This TCR beta chain was recovered during a study of T-cell reconstitution after alpha-beta-depleted transplantation in children. With 5 bases removed from V and 2 bases from J, the gap between germline ends came to 15 bases. CDR1 is SGHVS and CDR2 is FNYEAQ in the germline V gene. This CDR3 is 15 amino acids long. This clonotype has a handful of counts. The library targeted TCRbeta and was prepared with unique molecular identifiers. TCRdb reprocessed the PCR reads with MiXCR, giving one entry per CDR3 protein. The sample includes roughly 200,000 distinct CDR3 sequences, roughly 10% of them seen just once.

This chain uses TRBV7-6 with TRBJ2-5; no clear D. This sequence originates from a human donor who donated a stem cell graft to a child with acute lymphoblastic leukemia. The sample here was PBMCs from the stem cell graft donor, taken from the stem cell graft. CDR3 in amino acids: CASSPRNGQQETQYF. In nucleotides, the CDR3 is TGTGCCAGCAGCCCGCGAAACGGGCAGCAAGAGACCCAGTACTTC. The complete variable domain, with remaining parts taken from reference TRBV7-6 and TRBJ2-5, reads GAGVSQSPRYKVTKRGQDVALRCDPISGHVSLYWYRQALGQGPEFLTYFNYEAQQDKSGLPNDRFSAERPEGSISTLTIQRTEQRDSAMYRCASSPRNGQQETQYFGPGTRLLVL.